The 30 T cell receptor beta chains below come from one sample, sequenced in a study of shared clonotypes between healthy human individuals. Repertoires were generated with immunoSEQ multiplex PCR, while TCRdb's copy carries only in-frame clones and drops some. Seen here are some 2 million clones, just under 95% observed once, and the top ten hold 1% to 1.3%. CD45RO-negative, CCR7-positively selected cells formed the naive CD8 fraction, excluding terminally differentiated effector memory CD45RA+ cells. Sequencing used naive CD8+ T cells sorted from blood. These receptors were taken from a young man in good health.

The V call is TRBV5-1, the J call TRBJ2-3, with 8 bases lining up with TRBD2. CDR3 length equals 17 residues. CDR1 is SGHRS, CDR2 YFSETQ, per germline. The J segment lost 2 bases and the V segment lost 3 bases, leaving 11 bases of the junction unmatched. In nucleotides, the CDR3 is TGCGCCAGCAGCTGGAGCAGGAGCGGGGGCAACACAGATACGCAGTATTTT. Protein: CASSWSRSGGNTDTQYF.

The V call is TRBV4-1, the J call TRBJ2-7; 10 nucleotides agree with TRBD1. The V segment lost 2 bases and the J segment 6 bases; nucleotides outside the gene matches: 7. Germline V CDR1 and CDR2: MGHRA, YSYEKL. The CDR3 is 15 amino acids. For the CDR3, the DNA is TGCGCCAGCAGCCAACTAGAGACAGGGGGCTCCGAGCAGTACTTC. Translating it yields CASSQLETGGSEQYF.

This sequence joins TRBV4-1 and TRBJ2-7, with D maybe TRBD1 (6 bases). The length of the CDR3 is 17 residues. Trimming took off 0 bases at V and 3 bases at J, with 18 bases between the two ends. The germline gives CDR1 MGHRA, CDR2 YSYEKL. CDR3 nucleotides: TGCGCCAGCAGCCAAGATCCCCGGGGACAAGGAGACTACGAGCAGTACTTC. This translates into CASSQDPRGQGDYEQYF.

This chain connects TRBV28 to TRBJ1-4; D perhaps matches TRBD1 (5 bases). The germline gives CDR1 MDHEN, CDR2 SYDVKM. Trimming took off 4 bases at V and 7 bases at J, with 13 bases between the two ends. The CDR3 sequence is 14 residues long. CDR3 nucleotide sequence: TGTGCCAGCAGTTCCGGGGCAGAGGGTGAAAAACTGTTTTTT. Translated: CASSSGAEGEKLFF.

J is TRBJ1-1 and V is TRBV11-2; 8 bases agree with TRBD1. Germline V lookup: CDR1 SGHAT, CDR2 FQNNGV. The CDR3 runs to 14 residues. J lost 5 bases, V lost 0 bases, and 2 bases had no gene match. In nucleotides, the CDR3 is TGTGCCAGCAGCTTAGAAAGGACAGGGACTGAAGCTTTCTTT. Protein product: CASSLERTGTEAFF.

The V and J genes are TRBV27 and TRBJ2-1; 7 bases agree with TRBD1. The CDR3 extends over 15 amino acids. CDR1 MNHEY and CDR2 SMNVEV come from the germline V gene (reference sequence). The V segment lost 2 bases and the J segment 6 bases; nucleotides outside the gene matches: 7. As DNA, the CDR3 is TGTGCCAGCAGTTTAAAAGGGGGCGCAGGCAATGAGCAGTTCTTC. It translates to CASSLKGGAGNEQFF.

V is TRBV27 and J is TRBJ2-1, with 10 positions matching TRBD2. Germline CDR1 is MNHEY and CDR2 is SMNVEV (reference sequence). The CDR3 runs to 14 residues. V trimming: 7 bases; J trimming: 4 bases; junction bases outside the gene matches: 4. Here the CDR3 DNA reads TGTGCCAGCACCCTAGCGGGGGAGTACAATGAGCAGTTCTTC. Translation gives CASTLAGEYNEQFF.

Only one count was recorded for this clone. The gene calls are TRBV7-9 and TRBJ2-7; 13 nucleotides line up with TRBD2. In germline, CDR1 is SEHNR, CDR2 FQNEAQ (reference sequence). J lost 5 bases, V lost 5 bases, and 6 bases had no gene match. The CDR3 spans 15 residues. CDR3 bases: TGTGCCAGCAGCGGGACTAGCGGGGCTGACCACGAGCAGTACTTC. Its translation is CASSGTSGADHEQYF.

The chain joins TRBV9 to TRBJ2-1, with 13 nucleotides matching TRBD2. The trim removed 0 bases at V and 7 bases at J, leaving 7 bases unmatched. This CDR3 spans 17 amino acids. The germline gives CDR1 SGDLS, CDR2 YYNGEE. The CDR3 is CASSVEGLAGSRNEQFF. CDR3 sequence (DNA): TGTGCCAGCAGCGTAGAGGGACTAGCGGGGAGTAGGAATGAGCAGTTCTTC.

The J gene is TRBJ2-1, the V gene TRBV27, with 9 bases matching TRBD2. The junction had 6 bases not matched to a gene; V was cut back by 5 bases and J by 4 bases. CDR1 MNHEY and CDR2 SMNVEV come from the germline V gene (reference sequence). The CDR3 is 15 residues long. The CDR3 region has the DNA TGTGCCAGCAGTCAGCTAGCGGGGTTTTACAATGAGCAGTTCTTC. The encoded protein is CASSQLAGFYNEQFF.

The chain joins TRBV6-5 to TRBJ2-7, with D maybe TRBD1 (6 bases). Germline values: CDR1 MNHEY, CDR2 SVGAGI. The V gene lost 4 bases and the J gene lost 2 bases, with 9 bases spanning the gap. This CDR3 region has 13 residues. CDR3 in DNA: TGTGCCAGCAGTTCTGACAGGACCTACGAGCAGTACTTC. Amino acids: CASSSDRTYEQYF.

This clone was counted a single time. The chain couples TRBV4-1 to TRBJ2-3; D is possibly TRBD2 (5 bases). Germline loops: CDR1 MGHRA, CDR2 YSYEKL. The CDR3 contains 16 residues. V lost 2 bases to trimming and J lost 2 bases, with 14 bases between them. CDR3 loop: CASSQPDYPSTDTQYF. DNA for the CDR3: TGCGCCAGCAGCCAACCCGACTACCCCTCCACAGATACGCAGTATTTT.

The V call is TRBV9, the J call TRBJ2-7, with 10 bases that match TRBD1. The CDR3 runs 16 residues. Germline CDR1 SGDLS, CDR2 YYNGEE. With 3 bases clipped from V and 2 bases from J, the junction kept 8 bases outside the gene matches. CDR3 nucleotide sequence: TGTGCCAGCAGCGATACCGGGACAGGGGCACCCTACGAGCAGTACTTC. This translates into CASSDTGTGAPYEQYF.

The chain carries TRBV6-5 and TRBJ1-1; 7 bases are shared with TRBD1. Germline trimming cut 4 bases from V and 5 bases from J; bases unmatched to any gene: 4. The germline CDR1 and CDR2 sequences are MNHEY and SVGAGI. The CDR3 is 13 amino acids. CDR3 DNA: TGTGCCAGCAGTTCAGGGGGGTTAACTGAAGCTTTCTTT. This codes for CASSSGGLTEAFF.

The rearrangement uses TRBV27 and TRBJ2-2; the match to TRBD2 covers 7 bases. The ends lost 0 bases at V and 2 bases at J; junction bases unmatched: 3. The CDR3 covers 16 residues. The germline V gene encodes CDR1 MNHEY and CDR2 SMNVEV (reference sequence). Here the CDR3 DNA reads TGTGCCAGCAGTTTATCCGGGGGGATAAACACCGGGGAGCTGTTTTTT. It is translated as CASSLSGGINTGELFF.

This chain links TRBV19 with TRBJ2-7; no clear D gene. The CDR3 is 10 amino acids. The germline CDR1 and CDR2 sequences are LNHDA and SQIVND (reference sequence). V was pared by 9 bases and J by 6 bases, with 9 bases between. The CDR3 region is CARPIREQYF. The CDR3 DNA reads TGTGCCAGACCAATCCGCGAGCAGTACTTC.

The chain has TRBV5-4 and TRBJ1-5, with D hard to call. V lost 0 bases to trimming and J lost 9 bases, with 10 bases between them. This CDR3 spans 13 amino acids. Germline V gene sequence: CDR1 SGHNT, CDR2 YYREEE (reference sequence). CDR3 sequence: CASSLGGLGPQHF. The DNA of the CDR3 is TGTGCCAGCAGCTTGGGAGGGTTGGGGCCCCAGCATTTT.

V gene TRBV7-2 combines with J gene TRBJ2-3, with 10 bases fitting TRBD2. With 3 bases clipped from V and 6 bases from J, the junction kept 6 bases outside the gene matches. Germline CDR1 reads SGHTA; CDR2 reads FQGNSA. This CDR3 is 15 amino acids long. CDR3 sequence: CASSLLAGVFDTQYF. The CDR3 DNA reads as TGTGCCAGCAGCTTGCTAGCGGGGGTATTCGATACGCAGTATTTT.

With respect to this clone: The sample contains more than one DNA sequence encoding this CDR3. The gene calls are TRBV7-6 and TRBJ2-5; D gene ambiguous. CDR1 is SGHVS and CDR2 is FNYEAQ in the germline V gene. The CDR3 has 13 residues. The V and J ends lost 1 base and 3 bases respectively, with 6 bases between them. CDR3 sequence (DNA): TGTGCCAGCAGCTTAGGAGTAGAAGAGACCCAGTACTTC. Translation: CASSLGVEETQYF. The full variable domain, with the rest looked up from reference TRBV7-6 and TRBJ2-5, is GAGVSQSPRYKVTKRGQDVALRCDPISGHVSLYWYRQALGQGPEFLTYFNYEAQQDKSGLPNDRFSAERPEGSISTLTIQRTEQRDSAMYRCASSLGVEETQYFGPGTRLLVL.

The chain couples TRBV29-1 to TRBJ1-1, with a possible D match to TRBD1 (6 bases). The ends were cut back, 7 bases at V and 0 bases at J, with 9 bases in the middle. The CDR3 loop spans 12 amino acids. Germline-derived CDR1 and CDR2 are SQVTM and ANQGSEA. CDR3 loop: CSAGHLNTEAFF. The CDR3 DNA follows: TGCAGCGCGGGACACCTGAACACTGAAGCTTTCTTT. The full variable domain, with the rest looked up from reference TRBV29-1 and TRBJ1-1, is SAVISQKPSRDICQRGTSLTIQCQVDSQVTMMFWYRQQPGQSLTLIATANQGSEATYESGFVIDKFPISRPNLTFSTLTVSNMSPEDSSIYLCSAGHLNTEAFFGQGTRLTVV.

The chain uses TRBV28 and TRBJ2-5; the D gene is possibly TRBD2 (5 bases). The CDR3 is made up of 14 amino acids. The germline CDR1 and CDR2 sequences are MDHEN and SYDVKM. Trimming pared 8 bases from V and 1 base from J, leaving 14 bases between. The CDR3 reads CASAQSGSQETQYF. In nucleotides, the CDR3 is TGTGCCAGCGCTCAGTCGGGGTCCCAAGAGACCCAGTACTTC. The variable domain in full, completed from reference TRBV28 and TRBJ2-5, reads DVKVTQSSRYLVKRTGEKVFLECVQDMDHENMFWYRQDPGLGLRLIYFSYDVKMKEKGDIPEGYSVSREKKERFSLILESASTNQTSMYLCASAQSGSQETQYFGPGTRLLVL.

The chain is built from TRBV14 and TRBJ2-5; tentatively, D is TRBD1 (6 bases). Germline V gene sequence: CDR1 SGHDN, CDR2 FVKESK. This CDR3 is built from 14 residues. Deletions cut 3 bases from V and 5 bases from J, with 13 bases between. CDR3 bases: TGTGCCAGCAGCCAGACAGGAGCTTATGAGACCCAGTACTTC. Amino acids: CASSQTGAYETQYF.

The V gene is TRBV7-9, the J gene TRBJ2-2, with 9 bases matching TRBD1. This CDR3 spans 15 amino acids. Germline V CDR1 and CDR2: SEHNR, FQNEAQ (reference sequence). The J segment lost 6 bases and the V segment lost 4 bases, leaving 6 bases of the junction unmatched. The CDR3, as DNA: TGTGCCAGCAGCTCCGGGACAGGGTCCCCCGGGGAGCTGTTTTTT. Encoded protein: CASSSGTGSPGELFF.

CDR3 sequence (DNA): TGTGCCAGCAGTTTGGCGGGGGGGCGTAACACAGATACGCAGTATTTT. Translating gives CASSLAGGRNTDTQYF. The V and J genes are TRBV27 and TRBJ2-3; 9 bases fit TRBD2. The CDR3 contains 16 residues. V shed 3 bases, J shed 2 bases, and the junction held 6 bases outside the gene matches. CDR1 and CDR2 (germline): MNHEY, SMNVEV (reference sequence).

The chain links TRBV10-3 to TRBJ1-5; D not resolved. This CDR3 region has 15 residues. Germline values: CDR1 ENHRY, CDR2 SYGVKD. Trimming shortened V by 3 bases and J by 6 bases, and 15 bases separated the two germline ends. CDR3 in DNA: TGTGCCATCAGTGATTCGGAGTCTGGTGGTCAGCCCCAGCATTTT. Protein sequence: CAISDSESGGQPQHF.

A note on this clone: Other nucleotide sequences in the sample specify the same CDR3. J is TRBJ1-1 and V is TRBV27; D not certain. Trimming pared 6 bases from V and 1 base from J, leaving 12 bases between. CDR1 is MNHEY and CDR2 is SMNVEV in the germline V gene (reference sequence). This CDR3 comprises 14 residues. DNA for the CDR3: TGTGCCAGCAGCTTAGAGCCAGGGAACACTGAAGCTTTCTTT. It encodes CASSLEPGNTEAFF.

This chain links TRBV13 with TRBJ1-3, with D possibly TRBD1 on 6 matching bases. The CDR3 length is 18 residues. Germline V lookup: CDR1 PRHDT, CDR2 FYEKMQ (reference sequence). Trimming took off 4 bases at V and 0 bases at J, with 19 bases between the two ends. As DNA, the CDR3 is TGTGCCAGCAGCTACATAACAGGGAAGCCATTCTCTGGAAACACCATATATTTT. Residues: CASSYITGKPFSGNTIYF.

The chain recombines TRBV5-1 with TRBJ1-1, with D perhaps TRBD1 (6 bases). CDR1 and CDR2 (germline): SGHRS, YFSETQ. The CDR3 spans 16 residues. Deletions cut 2 bases from V and 7 bases from J, with 21 bases between. The CDR3 here is CASSFSPEGRTVEAFF. In DNA, the CDR3 is TGCGCCAGCAGCTTTTCTCCGGAGGGAAGGACAGTTGAAGCTTTCTTT.

The J gene is TRBJ1-6, the V gene TRBV28, with 11 bases matching TRBD1. The germline gives CDR1 MDHEN, CDR2 SYDVKM. The V segment lost 4 bases and the J segment 9 bases; nucleotides outside the gene matches: 5. The CDR3 totals 15 residues. The CDR3 spells CASSSGTGGSSPLHF. As DNA, the CDR3 is TGTGCCAGCAGTTCCGGGACAGGGGGAAGTTCACCCCTCCACTTT.

As to this clone: At the DNA level, this CDR3 is encoded by other sequences in the same sample as well. The chain employs TRBV2 and TRBJ2-7; the match to TRBD1 covers 9 bases. The length of the CDR3 is 14 residues. V shed 5 bases, J shed 0 bases, and the junction held 2 bases outside the gene matches. Germline CDR1 is SNHLY and CDR2 is FYNNEI. CDR3 region: CASSPGQGSYEQYF. The CDR3 nucleotides read TGTGCCAGCAGTCCGGGACAGGGCTCCTACGAGCAGTACTTC.